What follows describes a single T cell receptor (beta chain). This sample stems from a study of blood T cell repertoires in COVID-19. Across the study: Samples representing acute and convalescent COVID-19 were sourced from the United States, Italy and Spain. PBMCs, B-cell-depleted T cells, or T cells provided the cDNA or gDNA that made up the material.

The germline V gene has CDR1 PRHDT and CDR2 FYEKMQ (reference sequence). The CDR3 extends over 13 amino acids. V dropped 5 bases and J dropped 4 bases, with 11 bases sitting between them. The table came from immunoSEQ multiplex PCR; TCRdb's copy has only in-frame clones and leaves some out. The sample records approximately 120,000 clones, 85% to 90% being singletons. V is TRBV13 and J is TRBJ1-2; D possibly corresponds to TRBD1 (5 bases). This receptor was taken from a human donor in a cohort sampled during active COVID-19. The sample comprised peripheral blood. CDR3 sequence: CASSRWGAYGYTF. The CDR3 DNA is TGTGCCAGCAGCCGGTGGGGCGCCTATGGCTACACCTTC.